This passage covers 14 T cell receptor beta chains from one sample sequenced in a study of Ad26.COV2.S vaccination and SARS-CoV-2 variants. Produced via immunoSEQ multiplex PCR; TCRdb's table is partial and in-frame only. This table holds hundreds of thousands of clones, 92% found once. The source material was peripheral blood, sampled after recovery from COVID-19. These receptors were collected from a human donor who had recovered from COVID-19.

The rearrangement links TRBV27 to TRBJ1-1; D is possibly TRBD1 (5 bases). The germline CDR1 and CDR2 sequences are MNHEY and SMNVEV (reference sequence). V was trimmed by 5 bases and J by 9 bases, leaving 13 bases between them. This CDR3 is 12 amino acids long. The DNA of the CDR3 is TGTGCCAGCAGTCAGGGAGCACAGAAAGCTTTCTTT. Its translation: CASSQGAQKAFF.

The J gene is TRBJ1-2, the V gene TRBV6-2 or TRBV6-3; D call uncertain. The V gene's germline CDR1 is MNHEY and CDR2 SVGEGT. V shed 6 bases and J shed 6 bases, with 14 bases lying between them. CDR3 length: 13 residues. For the CDR3, the DNA is TGTGCCAGCAGCCGAGGGCCTGGCAATGGCTACACCTTC. Protein product: CASSRGPGNGYTF.

This sequence joins TRBV12-5 and TRBJ1-3, with no clear D. The germline V and J ends were trimmed by 5 bases and 2 bases, with 22 bases remaining between them. There are 18 residues in the CDR3. CDR1 is LGHNT and CDR2 is FRNRAP in the germline V gene. CDR3 loop: CASGLRTLGVQAGNTIYF. For the CDR3, the DNA is TGTGCTAGTGGTCTCCGGACTCTAGGAGTCCAGGCTGGAAACACCATATATTTT.

This chain connects TRBV5-6 to TRBJ1-1, with no clear D. The CDR3 length is 13 residues. V was pared by 4 bases and J by 3 bases, with 10 bases between. The germline V gene encodes CDR1 SGHDT and CDR2 YYEEEE. In DNA form, the CDR3 reads TGTGCCAGCAGCGCAGACACACACACTGAAGCTTTCTTT. Its translation is CASSADTHTEAFF.

V usage is TRBV7-2 and J usage is TRBJ1-3; TRBD1 matches at 9 bases. Germline CDR1 reads SGHTA; CDR2 reads FQGNSA. V lost 4 bases and J lost 2; bases outside the gene matches: 6. The CDR3 loop spans 16 amino acids. This chain's CDR3 is CASSSRTGGTGNTIYF. The CDR3 region has the DNA TGTGCCAGCAGCTCACGCACAGGGGGCACTGGAAACACCATATATTTT.

This sequence joins TRBV11-2 and TRBJ2-1, with D possibly matching TRBD1 (6 bases). V lost 5 bases to trimming and J lost 8 bases, with 13 bases between them. This CDR3 has 13 residues. CDR1 SGHAT and CDR2 FQNNGV come from the germline V gene. The CDR3 loop reads CASSGRTVHEQFF. As DNA, the CDR3 is TGTGCCAGCAGCGGCCGGACAGTCCATGAGCAGTTCTTC.

V usage is TRBV6-6 and J usage is TRBJ2-1; 7 bases agree with TRBD2. The CDR3 length is 14 residues. V was pared by 5 bases and J by 8 bases, with 9 bases of the junction left unmatched. Germline assignment: CDR1 MNHNY and CDR2 SVGAGI (reference sequence). CDR3 nucleotide sequence: TGTGCCAGCAGTCCCTCCCGGGGGGTCCATGAGCAGTTCTTC. Protein: CASSPSRGVHEQFF.

This clone was seen a single time. The chain couples TRBV11-2 to TRBJ2-5; tentative D call: TRBD1 (5 bases). The V and J ends lost 6 bases and 2 bases respectively, with 22 bases between them. The CDR3 is 17 residues long. The V gene's germline CDR1 is SGHAT and CDR2 FQNNGV. CDR3 sequence: CASRHPLGPRGQETQYF. CDR3 nucleotide sequence: TGTGCCAGCAGACATCCTCTGGGGCCGCGTGGTCAAGAGACCCAGTACTTC.

The gene calls are TRBV18 and TRBJ1-2, with 12 bases fitting TRBD1. Looked up from germline, CDR1 is KGHSH and CDR2 is LQKENI. This CDR3 comprises 17 residues. Losses at the gene ends were 3 bases for V and 4 bases for J; bases not matched to a gene: 9. This chain's CDR3 is CASSPSGTGGQSYGYTF. The CDR3 bases are TGTGCCAGCTCACCGTCCGGGACAGGGGGCCAAAGCTATGGCTACACCTTC.

The chain links TRBV3-1 (or the pseudogene TRBV3-2) to TRBJ1-2, with D unclear. Germline lookup yields CDR1 LGHDT and CDR2 YNNKEL (reference sequence). The ends were cut back, 1 base at V and 12 bases at J, with 9 bases in the middle. The CDR3 spans 11 residues. The CDR3 coding sequence is TGTGCCAGCAGCCAAGGCCCGTTCAACACCTTC. Protein product: CASSQGPFNTF.

The rearrangement joins TRBV7-3 to TRBJ1-1; TRBD1 might be the D (6 bases). Germline CDR1 is SGHTA and CDR2 is FQGTGA. The ends were cut back, 3 bases at V and 5 bases at J, with 13 bases in the middle. The CDR3 loop spans 14 amino acids. The DNA of the CDR3 is TGTGCCAGCAGCTTGGGGGGGCTTAATACTGAAGCTTTCTTT. Protein sequence: CASSLGGLNTEAFF.

In DNA, the CDR3 is TGTGCCAGCAGTTCCTCCTCCGGACACCACACAGATACGCAGTATTTT. Translation gives CASSSSSGHHTDTQYF. J is TRBJ2-3 and V is TRBV6-5; D is perhaps TRBD1 (5 bases). V lost 4 bases to trimming and J lost 2 bases, with 16 bases between them. The CDR3 loop spans 16 amino acids. From germline, CDR1 is MNHEY and CDR2 SVGAGI.

The V call is TRBV2, the J call TRBJ1-1, with a weak D call TRBD1 (5 bases). The ends were cut back, 8 bases at V and 1 base at J, with 14 bases in the middle. Germline CDR1 is SNHLY and CDR2 is FYNNEI. CDR3 length equals 14 residues. DNA for the CDR3: TGTGCCAGCTCCAGGGAAACCTGGAACACTGAAGCTTTCTTT. Its protein is CASSRETWNTEAFF.

The genes are TRBV3-1 (or the pseudogene TRBV3-2) and TRBJ1-1, with 7 bases matching TRBD1. V shed 3 bases, J shed 6 bases, and the junction held 19 bases outside the gene matches. Germline lookup yields CDR1 LGHDT and CDR2 YNNKEL (reference sequence). CDR3 length equals 18 residues. CDR3 in amino acids: CASSQIGEPAGGNPEAFF. CDR3 nucleotides: TGTGCCAGCAGCCAGATAGGGGAGCCGGCAGGGGGTAATCCTGAAGCTTTCTTT.